The 3 T cell receptor beta chains below come from one sample, sequenced in a study of CD8+ T cells in alopecia areata. The sample's treatment: oral pan-JAK inhibitor, 5-10 mg twice daily. RNA was isolated and reverse transcribed to cDNA, the sequencing template. Assay: immunoSEQ multiplex PCR; the TCRdb copy retains only in-frame clones and omits some. The data contain roughly 100,000 clones, 85% to 90% of them seen just once; the ten biggest clones take up 8.5% to 14%. The sequencing used CD8+ T cells sorted from blood, collected between weeks 30 and 35, from a patient treated with tofacitinib. The receptors originated from a human donor with alopecia areata.

The V and J genes are TRBV9 and TRBJ1-1; 8 nucleotides align to TRBD1. Germline assignment: CDR1 SGDLS and CDR2 YYNGEE. J was trimmed by 5 bases and V by 4 bases; bases with no gene match: 10. There are 15 residues in the CDR3. The CDR3 DNA reads as TGTGCCAGCAGCACTTCCGGGACAGGCGGTACTGAAGCTTTCTTT. Translated: CASSTSGTGGTEAFF.

This clone appeared a single time. An end of the junction differs from the germline gene, which may be a read error. The chain employs TRBV30 and TRBJ2-7; D possibly corresponds to TRBD1 (5 bases). Germline loops: CDR1 GTSNPN, CDR2 SVGIG (reference sequence). The CDR3 runs to 13 residues. The CDR3 here is CAWGVGEAYEQYF. The CDR3 nucleotides are TGTGCCTGGGGTGTAGGGGAAGCCTACGAGCAGTACTTC.

The rearrangement uses TRBV4-3 and TRBJ2-7, with 8 nucleotides matching TRBD1. This CDR3 has 15 residues. CDR1 is LGHNA, CDR2 YSLEER, per germline. With 4 bases clipped from V and 4 bases from J, the junction kept 9 bases outside the gene matches. The CDR3 reads CASSPKTGEVYEQYF. The CDR3 DNA reads as TGCGCCAGCAGCCCAAAGACAGGGGAAGTTTACGAGCAGTACTTC.